This T cell receptor beta chain originates from a study of blood T cells in healthy people across ages. The study, taken as a whole, reports: Donor CMV status was unknown, possibly confounding expanded clonotype changes.

The CDR3 totals 13 residues. Germline V lookup: CDR1 MNHNY, CDR2 SVGAGI (reference sequence). Details on this clonotype: Its antigen remains unknown.

The use of a sample-barcoded 5' primer and a J-beta primer mix characterized a second PCR of roughly 6 to 11 cycles. TCRdb used MiXCR to reprocess the 5' RACE reads, holding one entry per CDR3 protein. The sample includes hundreds of thousands of distinct CDR3 sequences, about 45% seen only once; the top ten take roughly 25%. The sample consisted of blood. The chain joins TRBV6-6 to TRBJ2-7; 7 bases line up with TRBD2. The J call may be mistaken, given a closer DNA end match to TRBJ2-5. The clonotype was recovered from a man at least 80 years old in good health. The CDR3 DNA reads as TGTGCCAGCAGTGGGGCGGGGGAAGAGACCCAGTACTTC. Translated: CASSGAGEETQYF.